A selection of T cell receptor beta chains follows, all from one sample in a study of graft-versus-host responses after intestinal transplantation. TCRdb's copy holds only in-frame clones and misses some; the assay was immunoSEQ multiplex PCR. The repertoire holds approximately 90,000 clones, roughly 80% seen once, with around 0.86% in the top ten. No antigen is known for these receptors. The sequencing used unstimulated CD4+ T cells sorted from spleen or lymph node cells, collected before intestinal transplant. Receptors originate from a human donor who received an intestinal transplant. The CDR3 runs from the conserved cysteine through the conserved F or W. A D gene is named only where the DNA matches it firmly.

TRBV6-1	NA	TRBJ1-2	CASREGGGSSGYTF
TRBV2	NA	TRBJ2-5	CASSEEGRLETQYF
TRBV5-6	NA	TRBJ1-2	CASSQTVLSGYGYTF
TRBV6-4	NA	TRBJ2-1	CASSDERAWYSYNEQFF
TRBV18	NA	TRBJ1-1	CASSPVLEVNTEAFF
TRBV11-2	NA	TRBJ2-7	CASSLGIGGGYEQYF
TRBV19	NA	TRBJ1-4	CASSIGGARSEKLFF
TRBV5-1	TRBD1	TRBJ2-5	CASSLEGQVQETQYF
TRBV12-5	NA	TRBJ1-1	CASGPDRRGTEAFF
TRBV2	TRBD2	TRBJ2-7	CASRVAGGAYEQYF
TRBV7-9	TRBD1	NA	CASSLVRTGGAEQYF
TRBV6-1	NA	TRBJ1-5	CASREDSYQPQHF
TRBV9	TRBD1	TRBJ1-4	CASSAGTGLYEKLFF
TRBV19	NA	TRBJ1-1	CASSTMDTVNTEAFF
TRBV5-4	TRBD2	TRBJ2-5	CASSLGVAGFGETQYF
TRBV28	NA	TRBJ1-2	CASSFLGEGYTF
TRBV27	TRBD1	TRBJ2-1	CASSFQGANEQFF
TRBV15	NA	TRBJ1-3	CATSRVGQSPGNTIYF
TRBV5-1	TRBD1	TRBJ2-3	CASSRDRGTDTQYF
TRBV6-1	NA	TRBJ1-5	CASSEGWGESQPQHF
TRBV11-3	NA	TRBJ2-5	CASSLQVDETQYF
TRBV7-2	NA	TRBJ2-3	CASSLLYRADTQYF
TRBV28	TRBD1	TRBJ1-4	CASSWTGGQEKLFF
TRBV19	TRBD1	TRBJ1-6	CASRGTGEYNSPLHF
TRBV29-1	TRBD2	TRBJ2-1	CSGVAGGSDEQFF
TRBV27	TRBD1	TRBJ2-7	CASSFQTGGIYEQYF
TRBV7-8	NA	TRBJ2-2	CASSPQGINTGELFF
TRBV28	TRBD1	TRBJ2-3	CASSFGQGNTDTQYF
TRBV2	NA	TRBJ1-1	CASSELMNTEAFF
TRBV2	NA	TRBJ1-2	CASSPTGNPGYTF
TRBV2	TRBD1	TRBJ1-2	CASSEEQGARGYTF
TRBV2	NA	TRBJ2-7	CASRLDYPSYEQYF
TRBV5-1	TRBD1	TRBJ1-4	CASREGQGYEKLFF
TRBV12-2	NA	TRBJ2-1	CASRLPRTSGDPYNEQFF
TRBV5-4	TRBD2	TRBJ2-1	CASSLAGLSYNEQFF
TRBV5-3	TRBD2	TRBJ2-1	CARSLGLAGGLYNEQFF
TRBV13	NA	TRBJ2-7	CASSLTREVYEQYF
TRBV7-9	NA	TRBJ1-1	CASSLEGDTEAFF